This T cell receptor beta chain stems from a study of cytomegalovirus exposure and HLA in healthy donors. Trimming cost V 2 bases and J 2 bases; bases outside gene matches: 3. This CDR3 has 15 amino acids. CDR1 and CDR2 (germline): SGHDT, YYEEEE. In its sample, this clone was seen a few times. Its antigen is still unknown. Study-wide findings and caveats: For cytomegalovirus status, the classifier reportedly gave diagnoses with high specificity and sensitivity. In vitro confirmation showed three CMV-associated chains to be CMV antigen specific. Immune exposure was documented only through CMV serostatus. Cytomegalovirus association was assigned to 170 or so TCR beta chains.

PCR amplification relied on 60 Vbeta primers (plus 13 Jbeta primers). The repertoire was sequenced with immunoSEQ multiplex PCR; TCRdb's copy has only in-frame clones and lacks some. This sample has 210,000 or so clones, with over 75% found just once. V is TRBV5-6 and J is TRBJ1-2; the match to TRBD1 covers 10 bases. Source material: PBMCs. The clonotype originates from a man younger than 35 in good health and CMV-seronegative. The CDR3 DNA reads TGTGCCAGCAGCTTTCGGGACAGGGGAAACTATGGCTACACCTTC. Translation: CASSFRDRGNYGYTF. The full variable domain, rest sourced from reference TRBV5-6 and TRBJ1-2, is DAGVTQSPTHLIKTRGQQVTLRCSPKSGHDTVSWYQQALGQGPQFIFQYYEEEERQRGNFPDRFSGHQFPNYSSELNVNALLLGDSALYLCASSFRDRGNYGYTFGSGTRLTVV.